This T cell receptor (beta chain) originates from a study of blood T cell repertoires in COVID-19. Profiling relied on immunoSEQ multiplex PCR, and the TCRdb table lists in-frame clones only, not all of them. The table has over 250,000 clones, approximately 91% seen once. Germline V gene sequence: CDR1 SGHNT, CDR2 YENEEA. V lost 5 bases and J lost 2, with 15 bases in between. The CDR3 loop spans 15 amino acids. This chain joins TRBV11-3 and TRBJ2-5; the D gene is possibly TRBD2 (5 bases). The material sequenced was peripheral blood. The sequence came from a woman aged 30 to 39 with acute or convalescent COVID-19. The CDR3 nucleotides are TGTGCCAGCAGCACCCTAAGGACTGTTCAAGAGACCCAGTACTTC. This sequence encodes CASSTLRTVQETQYF. Full variable domain (remainder filled in from reference TRBV11-3 and TRBJ2-5): EAGVVQSPRYKIIEKKQPVAFWCNPISGHNTLYWYLQNLGQGPELLIRYENEEAVDDSQLPKDRFSAERLKGVDSTLKIQPAELGDSAVYLCASSTLRTVQETQYFGPGTRLLVL.